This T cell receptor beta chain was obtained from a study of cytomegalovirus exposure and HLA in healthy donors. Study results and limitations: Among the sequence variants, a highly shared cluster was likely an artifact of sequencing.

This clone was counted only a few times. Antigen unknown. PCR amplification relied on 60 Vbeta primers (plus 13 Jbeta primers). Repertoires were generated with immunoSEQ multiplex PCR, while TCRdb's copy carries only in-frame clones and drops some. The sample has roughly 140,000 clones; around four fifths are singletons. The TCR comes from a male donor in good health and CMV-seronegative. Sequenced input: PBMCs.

The CDR3 loop reads CASSPALSSYNEQFF. For the CDR3, the DNA is TGTGCCAGCAGCCCCGCACTGAGCTCCTACAATGAGCAGTTCTTC. This chain joins TRBV6-5 and TRBJ2-1, with unresolved D. Trimming took 6 bases from V and 0 from J, leaving 12 bases between them. The germline gives CDR1 MNHEY, CDR2 SVGAGI. The CDR3 contains 15 residues.